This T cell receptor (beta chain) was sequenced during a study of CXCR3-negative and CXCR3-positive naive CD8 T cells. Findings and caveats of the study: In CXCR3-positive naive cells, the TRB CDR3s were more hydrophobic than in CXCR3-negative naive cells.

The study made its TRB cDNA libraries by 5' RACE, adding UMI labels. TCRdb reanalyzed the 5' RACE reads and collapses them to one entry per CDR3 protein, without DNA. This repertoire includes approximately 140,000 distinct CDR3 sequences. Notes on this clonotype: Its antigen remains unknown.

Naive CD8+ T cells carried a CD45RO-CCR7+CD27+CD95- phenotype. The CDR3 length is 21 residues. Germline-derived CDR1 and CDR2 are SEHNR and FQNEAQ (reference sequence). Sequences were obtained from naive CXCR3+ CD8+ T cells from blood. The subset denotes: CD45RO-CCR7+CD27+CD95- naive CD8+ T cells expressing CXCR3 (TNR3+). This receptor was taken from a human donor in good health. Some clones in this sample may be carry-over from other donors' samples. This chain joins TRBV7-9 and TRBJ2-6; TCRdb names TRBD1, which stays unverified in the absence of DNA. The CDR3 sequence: CASSSTNRRDRGELGANVLTF.